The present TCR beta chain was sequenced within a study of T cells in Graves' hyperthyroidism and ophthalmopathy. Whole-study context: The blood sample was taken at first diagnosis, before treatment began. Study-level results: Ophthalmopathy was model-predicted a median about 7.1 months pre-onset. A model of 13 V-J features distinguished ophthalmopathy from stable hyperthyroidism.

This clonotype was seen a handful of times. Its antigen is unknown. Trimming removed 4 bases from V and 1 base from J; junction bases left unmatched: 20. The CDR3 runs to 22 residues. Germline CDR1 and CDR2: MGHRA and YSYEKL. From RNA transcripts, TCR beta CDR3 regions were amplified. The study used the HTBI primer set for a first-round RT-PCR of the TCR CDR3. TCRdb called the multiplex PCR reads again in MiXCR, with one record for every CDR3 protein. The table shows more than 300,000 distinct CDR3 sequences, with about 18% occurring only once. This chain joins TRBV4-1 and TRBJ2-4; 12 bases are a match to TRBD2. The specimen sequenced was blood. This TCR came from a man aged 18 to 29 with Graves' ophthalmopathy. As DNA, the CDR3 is TGCGCCAGCAGCCGGATGGGACTAGCGGGCCCCTTGGTGCGCGGGGCCAAAAACATTCAGTACTTC. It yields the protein CASSRMGLAGPLVRGAKNIQYF.